Listed below are T cell receptor beta chains from one sample, sequenced in a study of T-cell reconstitution after alpha-beta-depleted transplantation in children. TCRdb used MiXCR to reprocess the PCR reads, holding one entry per CDR3 protein. The sample includes 200,000 to 250,000 distinct CDR3 sequences, about 25% of them seen just once. The sample here was PBMCs, taken before TCRalphabeta/CD19-depleted stem cell transplant. The receptors shown here come from a girl aged 2-10 years with Fanconi anemia, due to receive a stem cell transplant. Each CDR3 is given with its conserved first and last residue. The D gene is left open where the match is weak. Size is omitted from some rows. Given values are once, few, many or a class for expanded clones.

clone size	J gene	D gene	V gene	CDR3 length	CDR3 protein	CDR3 DNA
many	TRBJ1-4	TRBD1	TRBV20-1	15	CSARDGRDSNEKLFF	TGCAGTGCTAGAGACGGCCGGGACAGCAATGAAAAACTGTTTTTT
-	TRBJ1-5	-	TRBV28	14	CASRSGYSNQPQHF	TGTGCCAGCAGGTCGGGATATAGCAATCAGCCCCAGCATTTT
many	TRBJ2-7	-	TRBV15	14	CATSREGLSYEQYF	TGTGCCACCAGCAGGGAGGGACTGTCCTACGAGCAGTACTTC
many	TRBJ2-3	TRBD2	TRBV5-1	15	CASSALAGASDTQYF	TGCGCCAGCAGCGCTCTAGCGGGGGCGTCAGATACGCAGTATTTT
many	TRBJ2-1	-	TRBV4-2	15	CASSLIGLVGNEQFF	TGTGCCAGCAGCCTAATCGGGCTAGTCGGCAATGAGCAGTTCTTC
-	TRBJ2-1	TRBD2	TRBV20-1	14	CSAPTSGGYNEQFF	TGCAGTGCCCCGACTAGCGGGGGCTACAATGAGCAGTTCTTC
few	TRBJ2-5	-	TRBV28	13	CASIPREDETQYF	TGTGCCAGCATTCCAAGGGAGGATGAGACCCAGTACTTC
-	TRBJ2-7	TRBD2	TRBV7-9	14	CASSWTSGRNEQYF	TGTGCCAGCAGCTGGACTAGCGGGAGAAACGAGCAGTACTTC
many	TRBJ2-7	-	TRBV20-1	18	CSARARQVVSRGRYEQYF	TGCAGTGCCAGGGCCCGGCAGGTAGTAAGCCGGGGGCGCTACGAGCAGTACTTC
many	TRBJ2-5	TRBD2	TRBV29-1	16	CSVEGGLAGGQETQYF	TGCAGCGTTGAAGGAGGACTAGCGGGGGGGCAAGAGACCCAGTACTTC
many	TRBJ1-5	TRBD1	TRBV27	15	CASSLGTGGNQPQHF	TGTGCCAGCAGTTTAGGGACAGGGGGCAATCAGCCCCAGCATTTT
-	TRBJ2-7	TRBD2	TRBV18	17	CASSRLALLTREYEQYF	TGTGCCAGCTCAAGACTAGCGCTCCTAACTAGGGAATACGAGCAGTACTTC
-	TRBJ2-2	-	TRBV12-3/TRBV12-4	14	CASSGYAFTGELFF	TGTGCCAGCAGTGGATACGCATTCACCGGGGAGCTGTTTTTT
many	TRBJ2-5	-	TRBV20-1	13	CSAMEGVGETQYF	TGCAGTGCTATGGAGGGAGTGGGTGAGACCCAGTACTTC
few	TRBJ2-5	-	TRBV28	14	CASSFNGQQETQYF	TGTGCCAGCAGTTTTAACGGGCAACAAGAGACCCAGTACTTC
many	TRBJ2-5	-	TRBV4-2	13	CASSPGYQETQYF	TGTGCCAGCAGCCCAGGATATCAAGAGACCCAGTACTTC
-	TRBJ2-3	TRBD2	TRBV5-1	14	CASSSSGDGYTQYF	TGCGCCAGCAGCTCAAGCGGGGACGGATATACGCAGTATTTT
few	TRBJ2-1	-	TRBV7-3	13	CASSLTHRSEQFF	TGTGCCAGCAGCTTAACTCACCGCTCGGAGCAGTTCTTC
few	TRBJ2-4	TRBD2	TRBV20-1	18	CSAWTSGGGRIAKNIQYF	TGCAGTGCTTGGACTAGCGGGGGGGGTCGAATAGCCAAAAACATTCAGTACTTC
few	TRBJ2-2	TRBD2	TRBV4-2	17	CASSQEGPGGRTGELFF	TGTGCCAGCAGCCAAGAGGGTCCGGGGGGGCGAACCGGGGAGCTGTTTTTT
many	TRBJ2-7	-	TRBV29-1	12	CSVLVFSYEQYF	TGCAGCGTATTAGTCTTTTCCTACGAGCAGTACTTC
-	TRBJ2-3	TRBD1	TRBV24-1	14	CATSGTGRTDTQYF	TGTGCCACCAGTGGGACAGGGCGGACAGATACGCAGTATTTT
-	TRBJ2-7	TRBD2	TRBV6-4	16	CASSDPPSGGKYEQYF	TGTGCCAGCAGTGACCCTCCTAGCGGGGGCAAGTACGAGCAGTACTTC
-	TRBJ1-5	-	TRBV20-1	13	CSAPGTGNQPQHF	TGCAGTGCTCCCGGGACGGGGAATCAGCCCCAGCATTTT
-	TRBJ2-7	-	TRBV10-3	12	CAMRDLDYEQYF	TGTGCCATGCGGGACCTTGACTACGAGCAGTACTTC
many	TRBJ2-2	-	TRBV2	16	CASMNLAYTNTGELFF	TGTGCCAGCATGAACCTAGCATACACGAACACCGGGGAGCTGTTTTTT
-	TRBJ2-3	TRBD2	TRBV20-1	14	CSAREGTSGRAQYF	TGCAGTGCTAGAGAAGGGACTAGCGGGAGAGCGCAGTATTTT
-	TRBJ2-2	TRBD2	TRBV20-1	17	CSASRSRGLGGTGELFF	TGCAGTGCTAGCCGGAGTAGGGGACTAGGAGGCACCGGGGAGCTGTTTTTT
-	TRBJ2-3	-	TRBV7-9	14	CASSPRPSTDTQYF	TGTGCCAGCAGCCCCAGGCCGAGCACAGATACGCAGTATTTT